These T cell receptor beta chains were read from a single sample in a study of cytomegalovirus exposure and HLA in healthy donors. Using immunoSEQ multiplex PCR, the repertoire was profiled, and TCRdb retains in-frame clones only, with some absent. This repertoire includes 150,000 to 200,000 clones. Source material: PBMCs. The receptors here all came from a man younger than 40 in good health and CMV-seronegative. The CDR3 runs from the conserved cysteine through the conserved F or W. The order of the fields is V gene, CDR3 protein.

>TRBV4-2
CASSQGTSGGGYSGANVLTF
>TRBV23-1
CASSQSKVRDRGYNEQFF
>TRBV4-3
CASSQGLAGAVPDEQFF
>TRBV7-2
CASSLNVAGAGNTIYF
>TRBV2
CASRNRPDEKLFF
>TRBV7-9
CASGARGQGDSPLHF
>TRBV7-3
CASRLAGGPNNEQFF
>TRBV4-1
CASSQEDRGQEAQYF
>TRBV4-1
CASSQERQVLGYTF
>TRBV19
CASSLTGTGELFF
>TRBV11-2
CASSLRGWSSGGTDTQYF
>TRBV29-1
CSVEPFRLAGSTGTQYF
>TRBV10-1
CASSESLGGLAGGGTGELFF
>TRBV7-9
CASRTGTGGRDTEAFF
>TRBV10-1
CASSESPRRAAFF
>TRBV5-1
CASSLDRAPVGYTF
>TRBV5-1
CASSLVARSPLMDTQYF
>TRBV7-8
CASSSTGGRSNQPQHF
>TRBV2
CASRTSREQETQYF
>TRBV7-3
CASSRRTHTDYNEQFF
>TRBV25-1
CASSGDRGRNTEAFF
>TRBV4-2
CASSQDMTSGTPYEQYF
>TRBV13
CASSSRDAANYGYTF
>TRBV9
CASSARQGWTGELFF
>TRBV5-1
CASILSAGGREQFF
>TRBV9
CASSVGNSAVNTEAFF
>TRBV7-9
CASSLAVASGVTDTQYF
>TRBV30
CASGGGNTIYF
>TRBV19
CASRFNGGEARGRRETQYF
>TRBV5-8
CASSLELAETGRNEKLFF
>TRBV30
CAWSVSGGHYNEQFF
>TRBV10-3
CAISEGGRSGHGTGELFF
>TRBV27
CASSLGTARRDQPQHF
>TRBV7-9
CASSYRGGTEAFF
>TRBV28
CASSFPLGQGAGNEQFF
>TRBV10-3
CAISELTDLGEAFF
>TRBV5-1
CASSLGGTDQETQYF
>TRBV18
CASSPTKQENTEAFF
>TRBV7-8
CASSLDPAGTYEQYF
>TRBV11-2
CASSLVIGSTYEQYF
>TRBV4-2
CASSQDLRSSGNTIYF
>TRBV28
CASSLRDRVYF
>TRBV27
CASSLFQTSGEQYF
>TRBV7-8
CASSFSFQETQYF
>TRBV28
CASKAASSYEQYF
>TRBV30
CACRGSNTGELFF
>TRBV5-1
CASSVWGGSGGEQYF
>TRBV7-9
CASSSGTSGYYEQYF
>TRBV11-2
CASSQGNEKLFF
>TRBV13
CASSPALGPYEQYF
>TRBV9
CASSAPRQGLRGANVLTF
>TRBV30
CAWSHGTRNYGYTF
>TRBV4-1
CASSLIGQGVDQPQHF
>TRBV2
CASSGGRRETNQPQHF